The 28 T cell receptor beta chains below were found in one sample sequenced in a study of Ad26.COV2.S vaccination and SARS-CoV-2 variants. TCRdb's table, derived via immunoSEQ multiplex PCR, lists solely in-frame clones and lacks some. Of roughly 400,000 clones listed, over 75% were seen once; the top ten hold 1.9%. Described treatment: 15 to 20 received Ad26.COV2.S at low or high dose, single or two shots; roughly 5 received placebo; per-sample allocation not given. Sampling occurred on day 63 after the first vaccine or placebo injection. Specimen: peripheral blood, collected in a trial of Ad26.COV2.S vaccine versus placebo. These receptors were collected from a person aged 18 to 65 who received the Ad26.COV2.S COVID-19 vaccine or a placebo.

J is TRBJ2-1 and V is TRBV2; 9 nucleotides align to TRBD2. Germline CDR1 is SNHLY and CDR2 is FYNNEI. The CDR3 covers 13 residues. Germline trimming cut 6 bases from V and 8 bases from J; bases unmatched to any gene: 5. DNA for the CDR3: TGTGCCAGCAGCCAGCGGGAGGTTCATGAGCAGTTCTTC. Translation: CASSQREVHEQFF. The variable domain in full, with the rest retrieved from reference TRBV2 and TRBJ2-1, is EPEVTQTPSHQVTQMGQEVILRCVPISNHLYFYWYRQILGQKVEFLVSFYNNEISEKSEIFDDQFSVERPDGSNFTLKIRSTKLEDSAMYFCASSQREVHEQFFGPGTRLTVL.

By sample fraction, this clone is medium-sized. The chain recombines TRBV6-1 with TRBJ2-5; TRBD2 agrees at 12 bases. The V segment lost 2 bases and the J segment 5 bases; nucleotides outside the gene matches: 3. Looked up from germline, CDR1 is MNHNS and CDR2 is SASEGT. The CDR3 contains 15 residues. CDR3 nucleotides: TGTGCCAGCAGTGAACTAGCGGGAGGGCCGGAGACCCAGTACTTC. Protein sequence: CASSELAGGPETQYF.

This clone appeared a few times. The chain combines TRBV5-1 with TRBJ2-7; maybe TRBD1 (6 bases). The CDR3 loop spans 15 amino acids. Trimming shortened V by 0 bases and J by 6 bases, and 16 bases separated the two germline ends. The germline gives CDR1 SGHRS, CDR2 YFSETQ. This CDR3 reads CASSLDGRGEGEQYF. CDR3 nucleotides: TGCGCCAGCAGCTTGGACGGCAGGGGAGAGGGCGAGCAGTACTTC. The complete variable domain, with remaining parts taken from reference TRBV5-1 and TRBJ2-7, reads KAGVTQTPRYLIKTRGQQVTLSCSPISGHRSVSWYQQTPGQGLQFLFEYFSETQRNKGNFPGRFSGRQFSNSRSEMNVSTLELGDSALYLCASSLDGRGEGEQYFGPGTRLTVT.

The table lists this clone with a count of one. This rearrangement joins TRBV9 to TRBJ1-3; D gene unclear. The V end lost 4 bases, the J end lost 0 bases, and 11 bases lay between the germline ends. The CDR3 extends over 15 amino acids. The V gene's germline CDR1 is SGDLS and CDR2 YYNGEE. Here the CDR3 reads CASSPRGDSGNTIYF. The CDR3 region has the DNA TGTGCCAGCAGCCCCCGCGGAGACTCTGGAAACACCATATATTTT.

The rearrangement uses TRBV29-1 and TRBJ2-1; D may be TRBD2 (6 bases). Germline V gives CDR1 SQVTM, CDR2 ANQGSEA. V lost 5 bases and J 2 bases, leaving 13 bases between the germline ends. The CDR3 runs 14 residues. CDR3 loop: CSVQGGLPYNEQFF. Here the CDR3 DNA reads TGCAGCGTTCAAGGAGGGCTGCCCTACAATGAGCAGTTCTTC.

The chain couples TRBV4-1 to TRBJ2-3; no clear D gene. V lost 0 bases to trimming and J lost 2 bases, with 6 bases between them. The germline gives CDR1 MGHRA, CDR2 YSYEKL. This CDR3 has 14 amino acids. The CDR3 here is CASSQDNYTDTQYF. The DNA of the CDR3 is TGCGCCAGCAGCCAAGATAACTACACAGATACGCAGTATTTT.

The V call is TRBV27, the J call TRBJ1-1; D not resolved. The CDR3 is 14 amino acids. The V gene lost 3 bases and the J gene lost 6 bases, with 14 bases spanning the gap. Germline V lookup: CDR1 MNHEY, CDR2 SMNVEV (reference sequence). The CDR3 loop is CASSFREGTAEAFF. As DNA, the CDR3 is TGTGCCAGCAGTTTTAGGGAGGGAACCGCTGAAGCTTTCTTT.

The CDR3 DNA follows: TGCAGCATCGGGACTAACTACGGGGAGACCCAGTACTTC. Translation gives CSIGTNYGETQYF. The chain combines TRBV29-1 with TRBJ2-5; the match to TRBD2 covers 7 bases. V shed 8 bases and J 5 bases; nucleotides not matched to a gene: 11. This CDR3 comprises 13 residues. Germline V lookup: CDR1 SQVTM, CDR2 ANQGSEA.

The chain joins TRBV5-1 to TRBJ2-7; 12 bases align to TRBD2. V lost 4 bases and J lost 4; bases outside the gene matches: 9. The CDR3 has 16 amino acids. Germline CDR1 and CDR2: SGHRS and YFSETQ. The CDR3 coding sequence is TGCGCCAGCAGCCCACTGCTAGCGGGAGGGCATTACGAGCAGTACTTC. Its protein is CASSPLLAGGHYEQYF.

This rearrangement joins TRBV9 to TRBJ2-1; 11 bases align to TRBD2. The CDR3 runs 16 residues. V lost 0 bases, J lost 6 bases, and 5 bases stayed unmatched. CDR1 and CDR2 (germline): SGDLS, YYNGEE. DNA for the CDR3: TGTGCCAGCAGCGTAGTTAGCGGGAGGGCCAGCAATGAGCAGTTCTTC. Its protein is CASSVVSGRASNEQFF.

This clone was observed a handful of times. The chain carries TRBV2 and TRBJ2-7; D gene uncertain. The CDR3 is 14 amino acids. Germline V lookup: CDR1 SNHLY, CDR2 FYNNEI. The ends were cut back, 7 bases at V and 0 bases at J, with 13 bases in the middle. The CDR3 bases are TGTGCCAGCATAAGGGCCCAAAGCTCCTACGAGCAGTACTTC. It specifies CASIRAQSSYEQYF.

J is TRBJ1-1 and V is TRBV4-1, with 7 bases that match TRBD1. Germline V gene data show CDR1 as MGHRA and CDR2 as YSYEKL. Trimming at V came to 4 bases and at J to 5 bases, leaving 13 bases not matched to a gene. The CDR3 consists of 16 residues. CDR3 DNA: TGCGCCAGCAGCCCCACATCAAAGACAGGGAGGACTGAAGCTTTCTTT. Protein: CASSPTSKTGRTEAFF.

The genes are TRBV29-1 and TRBJ1-3, with D tentatively TRBD1 (5 bases). Between the trimmed V and J ends, which lost 1 base and 2 bases, there was a span of 9 bases. Germline assignment: CDR1 SQVTM and CDR2 ANQGSEA. The CDR3 sequence is 14 residues long. The CDR3 reads CSVEVAGTGNTIYF. CDR3 nucleotides: TGCAGCGTTGAAGTGGCAGGGACTGGAAACACCATATATTTT.

V is TRBV28 and J is TRBJ2-2; D is possibly TRBD1 or TRBD2 (7 bases each). Germline loops: CDR1 MDHEN, CDR2 SYDVKM. The CDR3 length is 14 residues. Trimming removed 8 bases at V and 6 bases at J, with 16 bases between. In DNA, the CDR3 is TGTGCCAGCCATCACAGGGGAGGGTCCGGGGAGCTGTTTTTT. Encoded protein: CASHHRGGSGELFF.

The chain joins TRBV5-5 to TRBJ2-7; 7 nucleotides match TRBD1. The V and J ends lost 0 bases and 1 base, in that order; junction bases with no gene match: 4. Germline CDR1 and CDR2: SGHKS and YYEKEE (reference sequence). The CDR3 is 15 amino acids. The CDR3 coding sequence is TGTGCCAGCAGCTTGGGAGGGACAGCATCCTACGAGCAGTACTTC. It specifies CASSLGGTASYEQYF.

V usage is TRBV5-4 and J usage is TRBJ2-7, with TRBD2 identical over 11 bases. Germline V gives CDR1 SGHNT, CDR2 YYREEE (reference sequence). V gave up 4 bases and J gave up 0 bases; unmatched junction bases: 6. The CDR3 runs 16 residues. CDR3 protein: CASSPGLAVSSYEQYF. CDR3 bases: TGTGCCAGCAGCCCGGGACTAGCGGTAAGCTCCTACGAGCAGTACTTC.

The CDR3: CASKPRTDNYGYTF. Here the CDR3 DNA reads TGTGCCAGCAAACCTAGGACAGATAACTATGGCTACACCTTC. The chain uses TRBV2 and TRBJ1-2; D is perhaps TRBD1 (6 bases). Trimming stripped 7 bases from V and 1 base from J, with 13 bases between. The CDR3 contains 14 residues. Germline values: CDR1 SNHLY, CDR2 FYNNEI. Full variable domain (outside the CDR3, taken from reference TRBV2 and TRBJ1-2): EPEVTQTPSHQVTQMGQEVILRCVPISNHLYFYWYRQILGQKVEFLVSFYNNEISEKSEIFDDQFSVERPDGSNFTLKIRSTKLEDSAMYFCASKPRTDNYGYTFGSGTRLTVV.

The chain couples TRBV18 to TRBJ2-7; D is unclear. The V and J ends lost 0 bases and 3 bases respectively, with 9 bases between them. CDR3 length: 14 amino acids. Germline-derived CDR1 and CDR2 are KGHSH and LQKENI. The CDR3, as DNA: TGTGCCAGCTCACCACCGCCTAGTCGCTACGAGCAGTACTTC. Translation: CASSPPPSRYEQYF. The full variable domain, in which reference TRBV18 and TRBJ2-7 provide the parts outside the CDR3, is NAGVMQNPRHLVRRRGQEARLRCSPMKGHSHVYWYRQLPEEGLKFMVYLQKENIIDESGMPKERFSAEFPKEGPSILRIQQVVRGDSAAYFCASSPPPSRYEQYFGPGTRLTVT.

The chain recombines TRBV30 with TRBJ1-2, with 10 bases identical to TRBD1. V lost 5 bases, J lost 8 bases, and 5 bases stayed unmatched. CDR1 is GTSNPN, CDR2 SVGIG, per germline (reference sequence). The CDR3 has 12 amino acids. CDR3 sequence reads: CAWAGTGVGYTF. The CDR3 DNA reads TGTGCCTGGGCCGGGACAGGGGTCGGCTACACCTTC.

The chain recombines TRBV19 with TRBJ2-1, with 10 bases matching TRBD2. CDR1 and CDR2 (germline): LNHDA, SQIVND (reference sequence). This CDR3 is built from 17 residues. V dropped 1 base and J dropped 8; count of bases not matched to a gene: 11. This chain's CDR3 is CASSIGSSGSLNHEQFF. In nucleotides, the CDR3 is TGTGCCAGTAGTATAGGGTCTAGCGGGAGTCTAAACCATGAGCAGTTCTTC.

This chain joins TRBV5-1 and TRBJ2-1; possible D gene TRBD1, 5 bases. Germline V CDR1 and CDR2: SGHRS, YFSETQ. Between the trimmed V and J ends, which lost 2 bases and 4 bases, there was a span of 10 bases. The CDR3 length is 14 residues. In DNA, the CDR3 is TGCGCCAGCAGCTTTCGCCAGGGATACAATGAGCAGTTCTTC. It specifies CASSFRQGYNEQFF.

V usage is TRBV6-1 and J usage is TRBJ2-1; D perhaps matches TRBD2 (7 bases). This CDR3 is built from 16 residues. The V gene's germline CDR1 is MNHNS and CDR2 SASEGT. V gave up 1 base and J gave up 2 bases, with 12 bases separating them. The CDR3 is CASSEVWGGAYNEQFF. For the CDR3, the DNA is TGTGCCAGCAGTGAAGTCTGGGGGGGCGCCTACAATGAGCAGTTCTTC.

The chain uses TRBV7-9 and TRBJ2-2, with D possibly being TRBD1 (5 bases). The CDR3 has 14 residues. The V gene's germline CDR1 is SEHNR and CDR2 FQNEAQ (reference sequence). V lost 6 bases to trimming and J lost 5 bases, with 13 bases between them. The CDR3 coding sequence is TGTGCCAGCAGTTACTCACAGGTGACCGGGGAGCTGTTTTTT. Its protein product is CASSYSQVTGELFF.

This clone was observed a single time. J is TRBJ2-3 and V is TRBV28; D is possibly TRBD2 (6 bases). The CDR3 consists of 15 residues. Trimming cost V 1 base and J 0 bases, with 8 bases left between them. Germline loops: CDR1 MDHEN, CDR2 SYDVKM. The CDR3 nucleotides read TGTGCCAGCAGTTTATCCGGGAGCAGCACAGATACGCAGTATTTT. It encodes CASSLSGSSTDTQYF. Full variable domain (rest looked up from reference TRBV28 and TRBJ2-3): DVKVTQSSRYLVKRTGEKVFLECVQDMDHENMFWYRQDPGLGLRLIYFSYDVKMKEKGDIPEGYSVSREKKERFSLILESASTNQTSMYLCASSLSGSSTDTQYFGPGTRLTVL.

The chain couples TRBV5-4 to TRBJ1-2; 8 nucleotides line up with TRBD1. Germline trimming cut 2 bases from V and 3 bases from J; bases unmatched to any gene: 6. In germline, CDR1 is SGHNT, CDR2 YYREEE (reference sequence). The CDR3 spans 15 residues. This CDR3 reads CASSFVDRGYYGYTF. The CDR3 DNA reads as TGTGCCAGCAGCTTCGTCGACAGGGGATACTATGGCTACACCTTC.

The chain links TRBV4-1 to TRBJ2-7; the match to TRBD1 covers 8 bases. The CDR3 covers 15 residues. V lost 3 bases, J lost 2 bases, and 6 bases stayed unmatched. Germline V gene data show CDR1 as MGHRA and CDR2 as YSYEKL. CDR3 coding DNA: TGCGCCAGCAGCCAGATCGTCAGGGGGCCCTACGAGCAGTACTTC. This gives the protein CASSQIVRGPYEQYF.

This clone was seen once. This chain links TRBV28 with TRBJ1-2; a weak D match, TRBD1 (5 bases). Trimming took 7 bases from V and 0 from J, leaving 9 bases between them. The CDR3 sequence is 13 residues long. Germline CDR1 and CDR2: MDHEN and SYDVKM. The CDR3 coding sequence is TGTGCCAGCATAGGACAAGCTAACTATGGCTACACCTTC. Its protein is CASIGQANYGYTF.

The CDR3: CATSMYGRGPDEQFF. As DNA, the CDR3 is TGTGCCACCAGCATGTACGGCAGGGGACCGGATGAGCAGTTCTTC. The gene calls are TRBV15 and TRBJ2-1; D is perhaps TRBD1 (6 bases). V lost 4 bases and J 8 bases, leaving 18 bases between the germline ends. The CDR3 runs 15 residues. CDR1 and CDR2 from the germline V gene are LNHNV and YYDKDF (reference sequence).